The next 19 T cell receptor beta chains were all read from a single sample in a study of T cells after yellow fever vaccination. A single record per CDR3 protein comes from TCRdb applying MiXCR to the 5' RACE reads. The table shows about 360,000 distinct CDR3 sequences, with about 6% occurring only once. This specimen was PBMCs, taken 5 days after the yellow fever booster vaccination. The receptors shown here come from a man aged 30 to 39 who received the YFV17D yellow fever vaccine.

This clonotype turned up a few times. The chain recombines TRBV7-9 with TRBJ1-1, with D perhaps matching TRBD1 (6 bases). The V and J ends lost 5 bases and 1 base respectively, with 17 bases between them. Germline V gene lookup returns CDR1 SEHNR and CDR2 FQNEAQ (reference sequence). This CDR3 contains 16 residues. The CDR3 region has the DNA TGTGCCAGCAGCGACGTCTGGGGGCACGGGAACACTGAAGCTTTCTTT. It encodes CASSDVWGHGNTEAFF.

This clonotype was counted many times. The CDR3 DNA follows: TGTGCCAGCAGTTCCCTTGTGCGGGGGACAGATACGCAGTATTTT. Translated: CASSSLVRGTDTQYF. This chain uses TRBV27 with TRBJ2-3, with TRBD2 matching over 7 bases. Trimming at V came to 4 bases and at J to 3 bases, leaving 7 bases not matched to a gene. Germline CDR1 MNHEY, CDR2 SMNVEV (reference sequence). The CDR3 is 15 amino acids.

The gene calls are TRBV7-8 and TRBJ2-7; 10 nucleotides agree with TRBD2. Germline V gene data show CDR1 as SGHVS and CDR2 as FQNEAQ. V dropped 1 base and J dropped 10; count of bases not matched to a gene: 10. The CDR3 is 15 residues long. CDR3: CASSLEGTAGGSQYF. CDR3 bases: TGTGCCAGCAGCTTAGAGGGTACAGCGGGAGGGAGTCAGTACTTC.

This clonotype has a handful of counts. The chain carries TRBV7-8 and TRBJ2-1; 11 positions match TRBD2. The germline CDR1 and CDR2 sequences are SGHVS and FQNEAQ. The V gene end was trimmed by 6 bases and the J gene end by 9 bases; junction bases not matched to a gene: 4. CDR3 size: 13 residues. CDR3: CASRPGTSGEQFF. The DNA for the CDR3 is TGTGCCAGCAGACCCGGGACTAGCGGTGAGCAGTTCTTC.

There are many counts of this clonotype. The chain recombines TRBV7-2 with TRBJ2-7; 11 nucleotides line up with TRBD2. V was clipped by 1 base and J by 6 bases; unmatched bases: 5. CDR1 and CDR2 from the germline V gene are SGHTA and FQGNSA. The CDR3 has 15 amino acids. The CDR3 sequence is CASSLGRLAGTEQYF. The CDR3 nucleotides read TGTGCCAGCAGCTTAGGGCGACTAGCGGGAACCGAGCAGTACTTC.

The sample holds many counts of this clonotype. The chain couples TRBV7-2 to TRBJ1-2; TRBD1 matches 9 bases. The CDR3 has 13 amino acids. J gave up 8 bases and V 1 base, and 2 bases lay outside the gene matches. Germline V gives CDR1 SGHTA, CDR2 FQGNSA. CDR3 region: CASSLGDRAGYTF. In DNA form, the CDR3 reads TGTGCCAGCAGCTTAGGGGACAGGGCAGGCTACACCTTC.

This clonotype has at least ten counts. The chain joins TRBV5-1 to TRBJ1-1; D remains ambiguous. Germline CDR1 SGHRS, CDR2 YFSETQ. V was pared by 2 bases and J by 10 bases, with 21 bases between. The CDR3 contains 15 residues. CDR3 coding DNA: TGCGCCAGCAGCTTAAGTGTGGGAAGAACCCAGGTAGCTTTCTTT. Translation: CASSLSVGRTQVAFF.

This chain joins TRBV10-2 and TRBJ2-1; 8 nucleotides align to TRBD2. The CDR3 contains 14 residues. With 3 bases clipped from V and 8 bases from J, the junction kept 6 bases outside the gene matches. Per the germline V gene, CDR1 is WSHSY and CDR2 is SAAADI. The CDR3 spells CASSESGRIDEQFF. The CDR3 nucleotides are TGCGCCAGCAGTGAAAGCGGGAGAATCGATGAGCAGTTCTTC.

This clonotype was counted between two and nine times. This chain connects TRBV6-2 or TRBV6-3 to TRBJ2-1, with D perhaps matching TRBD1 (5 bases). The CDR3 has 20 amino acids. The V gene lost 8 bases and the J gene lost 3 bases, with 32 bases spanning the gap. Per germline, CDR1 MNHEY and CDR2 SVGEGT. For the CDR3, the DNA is TGTGCCAGCCAGGGCCACTGGAGCCACGATCCCGAGAGAAGCTACAATGAGCAGTTCTTC. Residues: CASQGHWSHDPERSYNEQFF.

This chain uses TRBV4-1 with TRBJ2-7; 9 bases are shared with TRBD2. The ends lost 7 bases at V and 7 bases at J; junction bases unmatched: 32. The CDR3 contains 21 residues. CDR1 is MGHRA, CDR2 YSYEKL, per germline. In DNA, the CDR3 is TGCGCCAGCATCCCTAGTAGGGAGTATCTAGCGGGGCTGGGTCCCCTAGGGGAGCAGTACTTC. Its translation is CASIPSREYLAGLGPLGEQYF.

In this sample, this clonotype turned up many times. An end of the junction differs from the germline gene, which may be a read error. This CDR3 is CASSQEGSSEQYF. The CDR3 DNA follows: TGCGCCAGCAGCCAAGAAGGGTCCTCCGAGCAGTACTTC. J is TRBJ2-7 and V is TRBV4-3; D ambiguous. Germline V CDR1 and CDR2: LGHNA, YSLEER. This CDR3 has 13 residues.

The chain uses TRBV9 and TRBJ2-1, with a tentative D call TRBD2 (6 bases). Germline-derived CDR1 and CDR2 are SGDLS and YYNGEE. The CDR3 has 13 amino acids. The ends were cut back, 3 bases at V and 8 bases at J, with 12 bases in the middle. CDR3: CASSDGRSDEQFF. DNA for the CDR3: TGTGCCAGCAGCGACGGGAGAAGCGATGAGCAGTTCTTC.

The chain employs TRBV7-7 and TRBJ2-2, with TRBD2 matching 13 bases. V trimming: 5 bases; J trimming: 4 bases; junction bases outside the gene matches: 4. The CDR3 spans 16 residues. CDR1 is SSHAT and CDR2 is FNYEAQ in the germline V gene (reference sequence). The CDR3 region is CASSRGLAGVTGELFF. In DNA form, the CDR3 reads TGTGCCAGCAGCCGAGGACTAGCGGGAGTCACCGGGGAGCTGTTTTTT. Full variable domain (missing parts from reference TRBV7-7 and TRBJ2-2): GAGVSQSPRYKVTKRGQDVTLRCDPISSHATLYWYQQALGQGPEFLTYFNYEAQPDKSGLPSDRFSAERPEGSISTLTIQRTEQRDSAMYRCASSRGLAGVTGELFFGEGSRLTVL.

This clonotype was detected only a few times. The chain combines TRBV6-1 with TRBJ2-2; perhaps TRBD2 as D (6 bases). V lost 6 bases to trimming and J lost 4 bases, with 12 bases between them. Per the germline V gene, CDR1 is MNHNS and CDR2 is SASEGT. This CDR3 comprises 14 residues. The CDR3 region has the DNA TGTGCCAGCAGCCGCGGGACGTCCACCGGGGAGCTGTTTTTT. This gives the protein CASSRGTSTGELFF.

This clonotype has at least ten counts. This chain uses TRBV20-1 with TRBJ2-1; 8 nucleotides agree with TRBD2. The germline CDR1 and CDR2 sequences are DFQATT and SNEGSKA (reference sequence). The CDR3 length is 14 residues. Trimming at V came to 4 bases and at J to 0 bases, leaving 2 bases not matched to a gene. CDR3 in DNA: TGCAGTGCTATAAGCGGGAGCTCCTACAATGAGCAGTTCTTC. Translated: CSAISGSSYNEQFF.

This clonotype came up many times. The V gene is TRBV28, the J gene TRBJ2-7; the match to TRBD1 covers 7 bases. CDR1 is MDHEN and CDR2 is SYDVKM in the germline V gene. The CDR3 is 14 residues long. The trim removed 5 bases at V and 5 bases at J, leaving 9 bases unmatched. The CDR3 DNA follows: TGTGCCAGCAGTAGACAGGGTGTAAGGAACGAGCAGTACTTC. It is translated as CASSRQGVRNEQYF.

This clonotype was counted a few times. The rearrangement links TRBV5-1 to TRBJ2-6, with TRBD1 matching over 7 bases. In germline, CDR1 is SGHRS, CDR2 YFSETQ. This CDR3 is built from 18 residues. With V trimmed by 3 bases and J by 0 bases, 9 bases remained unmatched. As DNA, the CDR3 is TGCGCCAGCAGCTCTGGACAGGCCGTTTACTCTGGGGCCAACGTCCTGACTTTC. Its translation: CASSSGQAVYSGANVLTF.

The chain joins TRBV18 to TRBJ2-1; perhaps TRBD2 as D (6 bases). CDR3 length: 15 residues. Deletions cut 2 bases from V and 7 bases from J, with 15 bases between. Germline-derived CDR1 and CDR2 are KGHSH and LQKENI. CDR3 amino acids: CASSPSWPGGNEQFF. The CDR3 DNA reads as TGTGCCAGCTCACCAAGTTGGCCCGGGGGAAATGAGCAGTTCTTC.

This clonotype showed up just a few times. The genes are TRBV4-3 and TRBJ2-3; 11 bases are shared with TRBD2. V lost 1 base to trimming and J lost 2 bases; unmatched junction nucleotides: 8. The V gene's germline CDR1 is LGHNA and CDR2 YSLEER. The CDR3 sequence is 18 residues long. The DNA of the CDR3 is TGCGCCAGCAGCCAAGCACTAGCGGGAGACCCGGTCACAGATACGCAGTATTTT. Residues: CASSQALAGDPVTDTQYF.